The sequence of this T cell receptor (beta chain) was determined in a study of CD8 T cells in ankylosing spondylitis. Germline V CDR1 and CDR2: LGHDT, YNNKEL (reference sequence). The CDR3 contains 16 residues. Deletions cut 0 bases from V and 2 bases from J, with 8 bases between. Study-wide results and limits: Disease-linked clones, CD8+, were relatively rare in peripheral blood. Apparently characteristic of ankylosing spondylitis blood was a TCR beta motif (eight highly homologous variants). Existing reports had already noted some motif variants in reactive arthritis synovial fluid and blood. The study looked at matched synovial fluid samples from ankylosing spondylitis patients. Disease-linked clones were reported to be significantly enriched there.

The authors made TCR beta libraries by quantitative 5'-RACE with molecular barcodes. TCRdb ran MiXCR on the 5' RACE reads and lists one entry per CDR3 protein. In the table there are 400,000 or so distinct CDR3 sequences, approximately 26% of which are singletons. This clonotype came up a few times. The antigen is not known. The chain uses TRBV3-1 and TRBJ2-6, with D maybe TRBD2 (5 bases). Sample: blood, either unsorted or a sorted T cell fraction (not recorded which). The source of this sequence is a male donor with ankylosing spondylitis. CDR3 DNA sequence: TGTGCCAGCAGCCAAGATCGGGGTACTGGGGCCAACGTCCTGACTTTC. Residues: CASSQDRGTGANVLTF.